The entry that follows covers one T cell receptor (beta chain) sequence. No antigen is known for it. This sample was taken from a study of T cell responses to AZD1222 COVID-19 vaccine. Study as a whole: Samples with a second dose at about 4 or about 12 weeks were pooled together.

The V gene lost 5 bases and the J gene lost 2 bases, with 9 bases spanning the gap. The CDR3 is made up of 13 amino acids. Method: immunoSEQ multiplex PCR; TCRdb's copy keeps in-frame clones and lacks some. The sample contains fewer than 150,000 clones, over 90% of which appear only once. Whole-study findings and limits: Repertoire sampling was restricted to post-peak T cell response timepoints. Most donors were white British, females outnumbered males, and clonal diversity was possibly underestimated. Targets within unmutated variant regions were reportedly found for nearly half of spike-specific TCRs.

The chain couples TRBV12-3 or TRBV12-4 to TRBJ1-2; no definite D call. This TCR came from an adult in good health. The material sequenced was peripheral blood, taken on day 0 of AZD1222 vaccination. CDR3 amino acids: CASSGRNNYGYTF. The CDR3 bases are TGTGCCAGCAGTGGCAGGAACAACTATGGCTACACCTTC.